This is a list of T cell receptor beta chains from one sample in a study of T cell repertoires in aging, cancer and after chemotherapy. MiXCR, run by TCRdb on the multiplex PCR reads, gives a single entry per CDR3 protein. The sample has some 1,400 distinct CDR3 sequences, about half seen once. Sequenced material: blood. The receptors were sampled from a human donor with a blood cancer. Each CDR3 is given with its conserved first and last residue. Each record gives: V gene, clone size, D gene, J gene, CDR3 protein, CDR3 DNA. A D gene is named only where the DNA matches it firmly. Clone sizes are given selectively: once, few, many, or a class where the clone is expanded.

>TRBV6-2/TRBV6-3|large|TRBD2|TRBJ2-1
CASSYPAGEGNEQFF
TGTGCCAGCAGTTACCCCGCGGGGGAGGGGAATGAGCAGTTCTTC
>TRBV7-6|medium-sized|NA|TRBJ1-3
CASSYLDPLGGKGNTIYF
TGTGCCAGCAGCTACCTGGACCCCCTTGGGGGGAAAGGAAACACCATATATTTT
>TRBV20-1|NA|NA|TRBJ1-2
CNARAGRGRDGYTF
TGCAATGCTAGAGCCGGCCGGGGGCGAGATGGCTACACCTTC
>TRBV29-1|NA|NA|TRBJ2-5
CSVEDRQAQETQYF
TGCAGCGTTGAAGATAGGCAGGCTCAAGAGACCCAGTACTTC
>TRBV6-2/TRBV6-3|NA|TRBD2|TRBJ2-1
CASRPLAGGRFF
TGTGCCAGCAGACCACTAGCGGGGGGGCGGTTCTTC
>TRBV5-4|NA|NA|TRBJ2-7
CASSLRGYEQYF
TGTGCCAGCAGCTTGAGAGGCTACGAGCAGTACTTC
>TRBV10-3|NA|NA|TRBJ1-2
CAISGQTQEIYGYTF
TGTGCCATCAGCGGTCAGACGCAGGAGATCTATGGCTACACCTTC
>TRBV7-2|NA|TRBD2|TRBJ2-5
CASSRSQRIRGGQETQYF
TGTGCCAGCAGCCGTTCCCAGCGGATCCGGGGAGGGCAAGAGACCCAGTACTTC
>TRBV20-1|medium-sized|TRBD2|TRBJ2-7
CCLGRGGTEQYF
TGTTGTTTGGGGCGGGGGGGCACCGAGCAGTACTTC
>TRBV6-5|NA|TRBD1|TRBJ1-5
CASSEAGTAQPQHF
TGTGCCAGCAGTGAAGCCGGGACAGCTCAGCCCCAGCATTTT
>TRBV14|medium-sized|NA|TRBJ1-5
CASSLAPDQPQHF
TGTGCCAGCAGCTTGGCCCCGGATCAGCCCCAGCATTTT
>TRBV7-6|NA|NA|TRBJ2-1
CASSGTAKGNEQFF
TGTGCCAGCAGCGGGACGGCCAAGGGGAATGAGCAGTTCTTC
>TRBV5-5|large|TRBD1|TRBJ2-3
CASSLQQGAKTDTQYF
TGTGCCAGCTCACTTCAGCAGGGGGCGAAAACAGATACGCAGTATTTT
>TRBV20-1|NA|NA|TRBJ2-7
CSARGDTTYEQYF
TGCAGTGCTAGAGGTGACACCACCTACGAGCAGTACTTC
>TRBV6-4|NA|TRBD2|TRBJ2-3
CASSGRGDHTDTQYF
TGTGCCAGCAGTGGACGGGGGGACCACACAGATACGCAGTATTTT
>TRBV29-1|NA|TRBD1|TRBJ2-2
CSVQGYRTGELFF
TGCAGCGTACAGGGGTATAGGACCGGGGAGCTGTTTTTT
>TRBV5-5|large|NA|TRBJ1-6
CASSLDVDNSPLHF
TGTGCCAGCAGCTTGGACGTAGATAATTCACCCCTCCACTTT
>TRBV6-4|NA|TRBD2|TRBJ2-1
CASSLAGESNEQFF
TGTGCCAGCAGTTTAGCGGGAGAATCCAATGAGCAGTTCTTC
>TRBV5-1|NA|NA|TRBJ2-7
CASSFGEAGSEQYF
TGCGCCAGCAGCTTCGGGGAAGCGGGTAGCGAGCAGTACTTC
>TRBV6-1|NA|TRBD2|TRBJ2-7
CASSASGSSYEQYF
TGTGCCAGCAGTGCTAGCGGGAGCTCCTACGAGCAGTACTTC
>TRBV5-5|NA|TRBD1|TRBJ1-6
CASSLGNRGNSPLHF
TGTGCCAGCAGCTTAGGGAACAGGGGTAATTCACCCCTCCACTTT
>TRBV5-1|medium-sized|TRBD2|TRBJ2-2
CASSLGLAGGQNTGELFF
TGCGCCAGCAGCTTGGGACTAGCGGGGGGGCAAAACACCGGGGAGCTGTTTTTT
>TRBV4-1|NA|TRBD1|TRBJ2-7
CASSYSQGADKQYF
TGCGCCAGCAGCTATTCACAGGGGGCGGACAAGCAGTACTTC
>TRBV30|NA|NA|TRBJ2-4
CAWSPPSNIQYF
TGTGCCTGGAGTCCACCGTCTAACATTCAGTACTTC
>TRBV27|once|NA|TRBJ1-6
CASRQANSPLHF
TGTGCCAGTCGACAGGCCAATTCACCCCTCCACTTT
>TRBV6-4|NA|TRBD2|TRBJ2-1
CASSASGGNEQFF
TGTGCCAGCAGTGCTAGCGGGGGTAATGAGCAGTTCTTC
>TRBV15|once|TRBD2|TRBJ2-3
CATSSGRGGPTDTQYF
TGTGCCACCAGCAGTGGACGGGGGGGCCCCACAGATACGCAGTATTTT
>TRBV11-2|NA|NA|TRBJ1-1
CASARGASTEAFF
TGTGCTTCTGCCCGGGGGGCGAGTACTGAAGCTTTCTTT
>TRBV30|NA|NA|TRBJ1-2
CAWTQNPNYGYTF
TGTGCCTGGACCCAGAACCCTAACTATGGCTACACCTTC
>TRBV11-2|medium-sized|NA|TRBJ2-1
CASSLVQGPNEQFF
TGTGCCAGCAGCTTAGTCCAGGGACCCAATGAGCAGTTCTTC
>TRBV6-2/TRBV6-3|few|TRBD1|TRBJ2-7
CASSPGTGPYEQYF
TGTGCCAGCAGTCCCGGGACAGGGCCCTACGAGCAGTACTTC
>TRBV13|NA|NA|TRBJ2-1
CASSLLAPYNEQFF
TGTGCCAGCAGCTTACTAGCGCCTTACAATGAGCAGTTCTTC
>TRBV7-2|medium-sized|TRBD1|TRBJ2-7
CASSPRGRGRRGEQYF
TGTGCCAGCAGCCCGAGGGGCAGGGGGCGCCGGGGGGAGCAGTACTTC
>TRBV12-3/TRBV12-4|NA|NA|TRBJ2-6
CASSFSGTEYVLTF
TGTGCCAGCAGTTTTTCCGGGACGGAGTACGTCCTGACTTTC
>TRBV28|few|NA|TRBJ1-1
CATHPIVTEAFF
TGTGCCACCCACCCGATCGTCACTGAAGCTTTCTTT
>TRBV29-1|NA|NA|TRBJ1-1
CSVETTVREAFF
TGCAGCGTTGAAACGACAGTCCGTGAAGCTTTCTTT
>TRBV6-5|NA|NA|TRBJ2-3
CAIAGGDRSLGTQYF
TGTGCCATCGCCGGGGGCGACAGGTCATTAGGTACGCAGTATTTT
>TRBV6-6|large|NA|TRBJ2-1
CASSYARKPYNEQFF
TGTGCCAGCAGTTACGCCAGAAAACCCTACAATGAGCAGTTCTTC
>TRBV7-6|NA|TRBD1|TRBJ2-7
CASSSDRASEQYF
TGTGCTAGCAGCTCAGACAGGGCGAGCGAGCAGTACTTC
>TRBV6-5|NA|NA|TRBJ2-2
CASSYDRVYTGELFF
TGTGCCAGCAGTTACGATAGGGTGTACACCGGGGAGCTGTTTTTT
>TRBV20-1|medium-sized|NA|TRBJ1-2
CSARRGSANYGYTF
TGCAGTGCTAGGAGAGGATCGGCTAACTATGGCTACACCTTC
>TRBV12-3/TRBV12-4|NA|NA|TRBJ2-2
CASSSMADNTGELFF
TGTGCCAGCAGTTCTATGGCAGACAACACCGGGGAGCTGTTTTTT
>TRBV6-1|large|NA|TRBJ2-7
CASTSAEAHEQYF
TGTGCCAGCACCAGCGCGGAGGCCCACGAGCAGTACTTC
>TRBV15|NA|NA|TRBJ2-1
CATSRDLVNEQFF
TGTGCCACCAGCAGAGATCTGGTCAATGAGCAGTTCTTC
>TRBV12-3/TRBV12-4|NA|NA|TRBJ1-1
CASSAQYTEAFF
TGTGCCAGCAGTGCACAGTACACTGAAGCTTTCTTT
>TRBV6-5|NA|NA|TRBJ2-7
CASSRTPTFEQYF
TGTGCCAGCAGCCGTACCCCCACCTTCGAGCAGTACTTC
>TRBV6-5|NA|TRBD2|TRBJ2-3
CAIGGGDRGDTQYF
TGTGCCATCGGTGGGGGGGATCGGGGAGATACGCAGTATTTT
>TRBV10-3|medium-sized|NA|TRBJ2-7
CAVLIRGSYEQYF
TGTGCCGTACTAATTAGGGGGTCCTACGAGCAGTACTTC